This T cell receptor beta chain was identified in a study of T cell responses to AZD1222 COVID-19 vaccine. Study results and caveats: Epitopes outside B.1.351 and B.1.1.7 mutated regions reportedly drew nearly half of spike TCRs. Sampling captured repertoires only after the peak T cell response. White British ancestry dominated among donors, who included more females, and clonal diversity was possibly underestimated.

In the case of this clone: Antigen unknown.

The germline V gene has CDR1 SEHNR and CDR2 FQNEAQ (reference sequence). The CDR3 runs to 16 residues. The V gene end was trimmed by 4 bases and the J gene end by 3 bases; junction bases not matched to a gene: 11. Sequencing used immunoSEQ multiplex PCR; TCRdb keeps in-frame clones, though not all of them. The top ten hold approximately 6.9% of the sample, which has about 130,000 clones, over 80% seen once. The receptor comes from an adult who received the AZD1222 COVID-19 vaccine. The sample here was peripheral blood, taken 28 days after the second AZD1222 dose. The rearrangement uses TRBV7-9 and TRBJ1-2; 7 positions match TRBD1. The DNA for the CDR3 is TGTGCCAGCAGCTCGACAGGGCGGATAGATGACTATGGCTACACCTTC. Its translation: CASSSTGRIDDYGYTF.